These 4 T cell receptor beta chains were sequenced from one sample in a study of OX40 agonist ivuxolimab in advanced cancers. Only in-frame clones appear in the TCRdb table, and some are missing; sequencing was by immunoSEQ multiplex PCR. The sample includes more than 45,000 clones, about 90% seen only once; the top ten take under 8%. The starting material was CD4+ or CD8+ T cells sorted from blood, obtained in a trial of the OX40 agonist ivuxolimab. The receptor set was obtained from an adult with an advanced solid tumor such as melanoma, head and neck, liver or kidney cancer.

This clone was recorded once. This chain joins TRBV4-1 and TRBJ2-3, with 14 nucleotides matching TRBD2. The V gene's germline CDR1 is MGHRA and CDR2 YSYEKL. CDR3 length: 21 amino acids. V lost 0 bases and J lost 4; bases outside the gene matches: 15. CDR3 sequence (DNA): TGCGCCAGCAGCCAAGATCGACTAGCGGGAGGGGTTGCCGGAGGTTCAGATACGCAGTATTTT. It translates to CASSQDRLAGGVAGGSDTQYF.

As DNA, the CDR3 is TGCGCCAGCGGGCTGGACAGCGCGAACACCGGGGAGCTGTTTTTT. Amino acids: CASGLDSANTGELFF. The rearrangement joins TRBV5-1 to TRBJ2-2; tentative D call: TRBD1 (6 bases). The CDR3 covers 15 residues. Trimming left V 7 bases short and J 0 bases short, with 13 bases between. Per germline, CDR1 SGHRS and CDR2 YFSETQ.

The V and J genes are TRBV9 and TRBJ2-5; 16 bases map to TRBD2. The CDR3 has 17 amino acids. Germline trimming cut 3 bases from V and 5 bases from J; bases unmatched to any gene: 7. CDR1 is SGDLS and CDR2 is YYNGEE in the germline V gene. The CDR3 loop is CASSAGTSGRARETQYF. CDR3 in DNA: TGTGCCAGCAGCGCCGGGACTAGCGGGAGGGCCAGGGAGACCCAGTACTTC.

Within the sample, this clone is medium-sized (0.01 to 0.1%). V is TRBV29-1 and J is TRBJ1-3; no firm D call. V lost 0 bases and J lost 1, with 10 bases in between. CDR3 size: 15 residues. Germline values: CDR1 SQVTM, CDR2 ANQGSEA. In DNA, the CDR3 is TGCAGCGTTGAAGAAACAGCCGTATCTGGAAACACCATATATTTT. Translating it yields CSVEETAVSGNTIYF.